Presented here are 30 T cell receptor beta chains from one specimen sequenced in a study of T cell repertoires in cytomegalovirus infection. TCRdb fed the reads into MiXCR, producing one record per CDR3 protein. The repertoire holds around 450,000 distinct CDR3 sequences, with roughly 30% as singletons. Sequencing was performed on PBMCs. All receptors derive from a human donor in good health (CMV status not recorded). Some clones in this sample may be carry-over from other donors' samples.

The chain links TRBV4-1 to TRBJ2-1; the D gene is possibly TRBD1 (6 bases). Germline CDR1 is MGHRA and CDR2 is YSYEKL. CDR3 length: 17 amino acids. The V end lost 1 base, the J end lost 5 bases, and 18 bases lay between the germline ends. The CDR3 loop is CASSQVLGQGTHNEQFF. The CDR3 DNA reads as TGCGCCAGCAGCCAAGTTTTAGGGCAAGGGACACACAATGAGCAGTTCTTC.

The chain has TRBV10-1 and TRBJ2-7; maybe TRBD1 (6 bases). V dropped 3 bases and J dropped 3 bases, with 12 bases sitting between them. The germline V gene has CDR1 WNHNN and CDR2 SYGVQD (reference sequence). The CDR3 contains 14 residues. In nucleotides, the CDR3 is TGCGCCAGCAGTGACCCGGACAGTAGCTACGAGCAGTACTTC. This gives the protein CASSDPDSSYEQYF.

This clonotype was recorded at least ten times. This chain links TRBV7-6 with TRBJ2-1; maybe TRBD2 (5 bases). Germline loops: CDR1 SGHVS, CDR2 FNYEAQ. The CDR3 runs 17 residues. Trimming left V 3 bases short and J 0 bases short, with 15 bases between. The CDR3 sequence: CASSFAPLGSSYNEQFF. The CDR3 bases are TGTGCCAGCAGCTTCGCTCCTCTAGGGAGCTCCTACAATGAGCAGTTCTTC.

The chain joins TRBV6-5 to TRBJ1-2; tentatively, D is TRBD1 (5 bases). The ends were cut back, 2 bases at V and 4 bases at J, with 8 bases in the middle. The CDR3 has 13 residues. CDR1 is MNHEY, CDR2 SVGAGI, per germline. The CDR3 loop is CASSYGDLYGYTF. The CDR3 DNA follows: TGTGCCAGCAGTTACGGGGACCTCTATGGCTACACCTTC.

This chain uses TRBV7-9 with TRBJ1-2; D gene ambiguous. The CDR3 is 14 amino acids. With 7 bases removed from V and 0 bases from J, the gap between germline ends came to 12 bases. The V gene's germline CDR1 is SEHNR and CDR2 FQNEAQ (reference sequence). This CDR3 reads CASTALVANYGYTF. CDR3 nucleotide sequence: TGTGCCAGCACCGCCCTGGTGGCTAACTATGGCTACACCTTC.

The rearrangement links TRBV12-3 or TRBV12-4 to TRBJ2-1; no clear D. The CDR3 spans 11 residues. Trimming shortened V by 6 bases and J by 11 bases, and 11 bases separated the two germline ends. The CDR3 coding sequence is TGTGCCAGCAGAAGCTACAGTAAGCAGTTCTTC. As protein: CASRSYSKQFF.

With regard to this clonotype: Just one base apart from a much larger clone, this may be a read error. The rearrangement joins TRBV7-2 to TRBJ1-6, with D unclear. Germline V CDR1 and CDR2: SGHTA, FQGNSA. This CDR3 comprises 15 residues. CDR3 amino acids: CASSFPGQHNSPLQF. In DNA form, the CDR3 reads TGTGCCAGCAGCTTCCCGGGCCAGCATAATTCACCCCTCCAATTT.

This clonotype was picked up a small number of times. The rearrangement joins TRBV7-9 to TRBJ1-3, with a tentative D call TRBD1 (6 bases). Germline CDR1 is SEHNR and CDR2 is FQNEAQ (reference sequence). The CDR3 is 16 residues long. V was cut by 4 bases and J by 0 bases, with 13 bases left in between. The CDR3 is CASSSPSTGSGNTIYF. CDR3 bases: TGTGCCAGCAGCTCCCCGTCGACAGGCTCTGGAAACACCATATATTTT.

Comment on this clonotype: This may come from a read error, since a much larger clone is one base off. CDR3 nucleotide sequence: TGCGACAGCAGCCAACGGACCCGAGGGTACTATGGCTACACCTTC. Protein product: CDSSQRTRGYYGYTF. The V and J genes are TRBV4-1 and TRBJ1-2; D uncertain. The length of the CDR3 is 15 residues. CDR1 is MGHRA and CDR2 is YSYEKL in the germline V gene.

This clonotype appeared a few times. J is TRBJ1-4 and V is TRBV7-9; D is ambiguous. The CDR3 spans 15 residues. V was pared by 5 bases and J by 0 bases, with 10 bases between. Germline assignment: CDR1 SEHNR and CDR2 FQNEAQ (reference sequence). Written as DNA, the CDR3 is TGTGCCAGCAGCAACATAGCTACAACTAATGAAAAACTGTTTTTT. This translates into CASSNIATTNEKLFF.

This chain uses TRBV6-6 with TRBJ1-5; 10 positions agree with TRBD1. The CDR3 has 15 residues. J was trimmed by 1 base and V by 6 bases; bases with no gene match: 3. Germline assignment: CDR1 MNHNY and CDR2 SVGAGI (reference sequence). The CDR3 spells CASRPGQGSNQPQHF. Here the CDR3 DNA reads TGTGCCAGCAGACCGGGACAGGGGAGCAATCAGCCCCAGCATTTT.

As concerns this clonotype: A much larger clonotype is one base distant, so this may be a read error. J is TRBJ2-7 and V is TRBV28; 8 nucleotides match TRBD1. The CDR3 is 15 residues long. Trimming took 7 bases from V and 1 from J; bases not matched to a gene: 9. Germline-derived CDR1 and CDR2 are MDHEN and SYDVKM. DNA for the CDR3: TGTGCCAGCATAGACAGGGGCGCCCGTTCCTACGAGCAGTACTTC. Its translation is CASIDRGARSYEQYF.

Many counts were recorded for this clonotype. The CDR3, as DNA: TGTGCCAGCAGCTTAGCTGGGGTCAATCAGCCCCAGCATTTT. As protein: CASSLAGVNQPQHF. The gene calls are TRBV7-8 and TRBJ1-5, with unresolved D. CDR3 length: 14 residues. The germline V and J ends were trimmed by 0 bases and 3 bases, with 6 bases remaining between them. Looked up from germline, CDR1 is SGHVS and CDR2 is FQNEAQ.

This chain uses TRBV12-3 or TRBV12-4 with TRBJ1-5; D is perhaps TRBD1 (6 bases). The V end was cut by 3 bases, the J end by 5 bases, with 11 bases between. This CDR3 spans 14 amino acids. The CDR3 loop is CASSFTGKHQPQHF. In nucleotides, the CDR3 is TGTGCCAGCAGTTTTACAGGGAAGCATCAGCCCCAGCATTTT.

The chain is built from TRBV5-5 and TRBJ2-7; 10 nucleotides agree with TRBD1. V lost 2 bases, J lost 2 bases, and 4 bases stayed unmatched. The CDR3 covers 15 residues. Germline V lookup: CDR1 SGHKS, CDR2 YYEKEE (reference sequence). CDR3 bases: TGTGCCAGCAGCTTTCGGGGGACAGGGGCCTACGAGCAGTACTTC. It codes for CASSFRGTGAYEQYF. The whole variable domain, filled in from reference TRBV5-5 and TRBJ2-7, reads DAGVTQSPTHLIKTRGQQVTLRCSPISGHKSVSWYQQVLGQGPQFIFQYYEKEERGRGNFPDRFSARQFPNYSSELNVNALLLGDSALYLCASSFRGTGAYEQYFGPGTRLTVT.

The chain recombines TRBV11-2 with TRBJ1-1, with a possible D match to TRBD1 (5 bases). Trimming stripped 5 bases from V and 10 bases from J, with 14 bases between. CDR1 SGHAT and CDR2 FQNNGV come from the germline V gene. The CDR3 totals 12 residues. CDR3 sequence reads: CASSPQGRGAFF. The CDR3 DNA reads TGTGCCAGCAGCCCGCAGGGTCGCGGAGCTTTCTTT.

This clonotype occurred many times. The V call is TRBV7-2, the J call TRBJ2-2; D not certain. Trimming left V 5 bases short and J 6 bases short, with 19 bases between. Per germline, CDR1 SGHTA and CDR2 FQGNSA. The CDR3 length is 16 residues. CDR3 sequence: CASSPQASGVAGELFF. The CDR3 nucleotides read TGTGCCAGCAGCCCCCAGGCTAGTGGAGTGGCCGGGGAGCTGTTTTTT.

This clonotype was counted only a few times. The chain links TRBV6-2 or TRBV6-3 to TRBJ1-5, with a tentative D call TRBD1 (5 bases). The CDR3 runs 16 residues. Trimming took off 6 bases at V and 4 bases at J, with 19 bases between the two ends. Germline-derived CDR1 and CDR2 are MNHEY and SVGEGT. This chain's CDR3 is CASSPSFWGRNQPQHF. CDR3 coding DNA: TGTGCCAGCAGCCCCTCGTTTTGGGGCCGGAATCAGCCCCAGCATTTT.

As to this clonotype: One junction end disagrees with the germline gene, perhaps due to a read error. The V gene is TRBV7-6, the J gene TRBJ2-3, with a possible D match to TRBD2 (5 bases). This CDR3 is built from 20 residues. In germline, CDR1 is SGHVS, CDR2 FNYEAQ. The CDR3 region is CASSLDSLKHTGKSTDTHYF. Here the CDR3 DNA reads TGTGCCAGCAGCTTAGACTCTCTTAAACATACCGGGAAAAGCACAGATACGCATTATTTT.

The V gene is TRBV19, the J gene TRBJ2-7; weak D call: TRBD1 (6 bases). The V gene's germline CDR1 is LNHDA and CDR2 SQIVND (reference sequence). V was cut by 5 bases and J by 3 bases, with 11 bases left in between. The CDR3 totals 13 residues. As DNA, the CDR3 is TGTGCCAGTAGTGGGGACAAATACTACGAGCAGTACTTC. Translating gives CASSGDKYYEQYF.

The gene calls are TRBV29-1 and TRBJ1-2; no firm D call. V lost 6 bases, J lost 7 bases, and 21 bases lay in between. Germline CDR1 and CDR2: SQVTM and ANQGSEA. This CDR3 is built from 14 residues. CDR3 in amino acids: CSVTRGKLSGGYTF. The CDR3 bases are TGCAGCGTGACCAGAGGCAAATTATCCGGTGGCTACACCTTC.

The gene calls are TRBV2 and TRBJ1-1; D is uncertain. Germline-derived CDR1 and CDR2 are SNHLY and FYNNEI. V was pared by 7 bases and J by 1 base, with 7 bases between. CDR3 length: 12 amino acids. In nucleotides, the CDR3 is TGTGCCAGCATAAGGCGGAACACTGAAGCTTTCTTT. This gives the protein CASIRRNTEAFF.

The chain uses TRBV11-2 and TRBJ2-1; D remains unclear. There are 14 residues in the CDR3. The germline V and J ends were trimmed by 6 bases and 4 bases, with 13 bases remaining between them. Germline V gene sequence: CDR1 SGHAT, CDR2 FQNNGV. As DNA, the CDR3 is TGTGCCAGCAGGGACGGACCGGGTTACAATGAGCAGTTCTTC. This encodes CASRDGPGYNEQFF.

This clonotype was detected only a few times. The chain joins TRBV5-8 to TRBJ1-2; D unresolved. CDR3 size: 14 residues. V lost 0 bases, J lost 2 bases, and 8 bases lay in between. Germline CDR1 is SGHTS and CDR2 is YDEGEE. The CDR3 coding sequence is TGTGCCAGCAGCTTGGGGAGGACGAACTATGGCTACACCTTC. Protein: CASSLGRTNYGYTF.

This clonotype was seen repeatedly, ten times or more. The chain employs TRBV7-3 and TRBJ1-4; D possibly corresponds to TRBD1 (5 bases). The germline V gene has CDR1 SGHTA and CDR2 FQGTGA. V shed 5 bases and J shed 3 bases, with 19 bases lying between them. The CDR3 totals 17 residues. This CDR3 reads CASSILLLRDPNEKLFF. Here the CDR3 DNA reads TGTGCCAGCAGCATTCTACTCCTCAGGGACCCTAATGAAAAACTGTTTTTT.

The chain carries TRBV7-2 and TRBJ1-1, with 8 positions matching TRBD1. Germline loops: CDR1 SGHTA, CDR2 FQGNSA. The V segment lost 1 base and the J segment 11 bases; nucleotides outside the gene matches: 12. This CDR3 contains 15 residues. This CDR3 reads CASSLDFDRGASAFF. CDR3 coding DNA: TGTGCCAGCAGCTTAGATTTTGACAGGGGAGCTTCCGCTTTCTTT.

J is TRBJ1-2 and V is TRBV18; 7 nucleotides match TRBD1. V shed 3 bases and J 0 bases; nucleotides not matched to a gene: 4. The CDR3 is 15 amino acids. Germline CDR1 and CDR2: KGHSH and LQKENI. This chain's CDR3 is CASSPGTVTNYGYTF. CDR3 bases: TGTGCCAGCTCACCTGGGACAGTAACTAACTATGGCTACACCTTC.

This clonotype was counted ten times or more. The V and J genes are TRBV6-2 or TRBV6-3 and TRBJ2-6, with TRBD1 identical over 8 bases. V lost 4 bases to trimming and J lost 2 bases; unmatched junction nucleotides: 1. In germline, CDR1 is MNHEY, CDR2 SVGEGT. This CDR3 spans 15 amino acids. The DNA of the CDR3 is TGTGCCAGCAGTTCGGACAGGGCTGGGGCCAACGTCCTGACTTTC. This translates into CASSSDRAGANVLTF.

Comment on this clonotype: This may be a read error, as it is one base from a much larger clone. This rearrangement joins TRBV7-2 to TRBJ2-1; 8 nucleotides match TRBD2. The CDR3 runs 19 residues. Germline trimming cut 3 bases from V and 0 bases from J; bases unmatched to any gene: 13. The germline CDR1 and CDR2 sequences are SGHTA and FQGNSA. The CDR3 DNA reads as TGTGCCAGCAGCTTCATGACTAGCGTGGGGCGAAGCTCCTACAATGAGCAGTTCTTC. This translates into CASSFMTSVGRSSYNEQFF.

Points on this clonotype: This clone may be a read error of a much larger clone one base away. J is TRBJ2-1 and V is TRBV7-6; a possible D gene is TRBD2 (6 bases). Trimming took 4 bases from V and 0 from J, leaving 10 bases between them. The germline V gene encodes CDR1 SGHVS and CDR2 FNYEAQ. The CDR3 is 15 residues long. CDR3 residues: CASSSASDSYNEQFF. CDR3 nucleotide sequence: TGTGCCAGCAGCTCAGCTAGCGACTCCTACAATGAGCAGTTCTTC.